Listed below are T cell receptor beta chains from one sample, sequenced in a study of T cells in localized non-small cell lung cancer. Using immunoSEQ multiplex PCR, the repertoire was profiled, and TCRdb retains in-frame clones only, with some absent. The sample shows under 100,000 clones, 88% of them seen only once. The sequences come from peripheral blood, collected before any cancer treatment. The source of these receptors is a woman between 35 and 75 years old with stage I squamous cell lung carcinoma. The conserved cysteine and the conserved F or W are not part of the CDR3 here. The order of the fields is V gene, D gene, J gene, CDR3 protein. A D gene is named only where the DNA matches it firmly.

>TRBV14|-|TRBJ1-2
ASSQDRVYGYT
>TRBV14|TRBD1|TRBJ1-1
ASSQNRGRTEAF
>TRBV19|TRBD2|TRBJ2-1
ASSIWSGGTEQF
>TRBV4-1|TRBD1|TRBJ1-4
ASSARQGSEKLF
>TRBV15|-|TRBJ2-1
ATSRRPIQGLF
>TRBV6-5|-|TRBJ2-7
ASSYGGGASEQY
>TRBV7-9|-|TRBJ1-3
ASSLAGSGNTIY
>TRBV6-5|-|TRBJ2-7
ASSWDGYEQY
>TRBV6-5|TRBD1|TRBJ2-5
ASGRGYETQY
>TRBV4-1|TRBD1|TRBJ2-3
ASSQDQGATQY
>TRBV29-1|TRBD2|TRBJ2-7
SVDGTSGGKQY
>TRBV19|-|TRBJ2-3
ATNGAVTDTQY
>TRBV19|TRBD1|TRBJ2-7
ASRRDRGNEQY
>TRBV5-1|TRBD1|TRBJ1-4
ASSPGQGTTNEKLF
>TRBV7-3|TRBD2|TRBJ2-3
ASSSSGGAILSTDTQY
>TRBV5-1|-|TRBJ2-3
ASSLWGDTDTQY
>TRBV5-1|TRBD1|TRBJ1-3
ASSLDRGSSGNTIY
>TRBV7-9|-|TRBJ1-1
ASSSTENTEAF
>TRBV14|-|TRBJ2-5
ASSLRGETQY
>TRBV5-1|-|TRBJ1-1
ASSYNPGSTTTEAF
>TRBV5-1|TRBD1|TRBJ1-1
ASSLGGGAVNTEAF
>TRBV2|TRBD1|TRBJ2-3
ASSVQGALSTDTQY
>TRBV5-4|TRBD2|TRBJ2-6
ASSPRGDFSGANVLT
>TRBV7-7|TRBD1|TRBJ2-5
ASSLIGTGAETQY
>TRBV7-8|-|TRBJ1-2
ASSLQGLNYGYT
>TRBV5-1|-|TRBJ2-2
ASSLVGFPGELF
>TRBV2|TRBD2|TRBJ2-4
ASSDPSRGGNIQY
>TRBV7-2|TRBD2|TRBJ2-1
ASLPPGGSSYNEQF
>TRBV6-1|-|TRBJ1-2
ASRGPARDNYGYT
>TRBV5-1|TRBD1|TRBJ1-2
ASSWGTGGTNYGYT
>TRBV11-1|-|TRBJ2-7
ASRRHDRAGDYEQY